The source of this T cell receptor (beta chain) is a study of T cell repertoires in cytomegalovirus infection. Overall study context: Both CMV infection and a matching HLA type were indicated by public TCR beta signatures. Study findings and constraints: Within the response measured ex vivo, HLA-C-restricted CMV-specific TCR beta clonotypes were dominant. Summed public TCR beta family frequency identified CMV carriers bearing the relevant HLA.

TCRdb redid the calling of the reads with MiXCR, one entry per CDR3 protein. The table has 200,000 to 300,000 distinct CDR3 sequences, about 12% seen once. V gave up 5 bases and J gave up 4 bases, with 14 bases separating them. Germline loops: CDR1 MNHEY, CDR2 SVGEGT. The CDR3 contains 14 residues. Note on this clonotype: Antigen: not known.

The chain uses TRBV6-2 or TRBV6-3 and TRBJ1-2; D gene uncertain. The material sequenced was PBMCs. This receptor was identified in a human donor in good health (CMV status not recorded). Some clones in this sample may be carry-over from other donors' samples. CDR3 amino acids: CASSRSGGPYGYTF. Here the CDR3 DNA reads TGTGCCAGCAGTCGCAGTGGCGGACCCTATGGCTACACCTTC.